This TCR beta chain originates from a study of shared T cell receptors in the human thymus. Using immunoSEQ multiplex PCR, the repertoire was profiled, and TCRdb retains in-frame clones only, with some absent. Altogether 700,000 to 750,000 clones are present, approximately 85% being singletons, with the ten largest covering 0.0095% to 0.013%. These records were also assigned to another study, of human thymus T cells. That report notes: Samples came from healthy Finnish infants during open corrective cardiac surgery. Corrective heart surgery yielded the resections from which the thymus tissue came. Seemingly biased V and J gene usage marked thymic and blood repertoires. There were highly overlapping thymic repertoires among unrelated individuals, as related research reported.

The sample comprised thymocytes. The TCR sequence derives from a girl less than two years old with a congenital heart defect.

The CDR3 here is CASRRGQDDEKLFF. CDR3 bases: TGTGCCAGCAGACGAGGACAGGATGATGAAAAACTGTTTTTT. The J gene is TRBJ1-4, the V gene TRBV27, with 7 bases fitting TRBD1. V shed 6 bases, J shed 6 bases, and the junction held 7 bases outside the gene matches. The CDR3 totals 14 residues. Germline V gene sequence: CDR1 MNHEY, CDR2 SMNVEV (reference sequence).